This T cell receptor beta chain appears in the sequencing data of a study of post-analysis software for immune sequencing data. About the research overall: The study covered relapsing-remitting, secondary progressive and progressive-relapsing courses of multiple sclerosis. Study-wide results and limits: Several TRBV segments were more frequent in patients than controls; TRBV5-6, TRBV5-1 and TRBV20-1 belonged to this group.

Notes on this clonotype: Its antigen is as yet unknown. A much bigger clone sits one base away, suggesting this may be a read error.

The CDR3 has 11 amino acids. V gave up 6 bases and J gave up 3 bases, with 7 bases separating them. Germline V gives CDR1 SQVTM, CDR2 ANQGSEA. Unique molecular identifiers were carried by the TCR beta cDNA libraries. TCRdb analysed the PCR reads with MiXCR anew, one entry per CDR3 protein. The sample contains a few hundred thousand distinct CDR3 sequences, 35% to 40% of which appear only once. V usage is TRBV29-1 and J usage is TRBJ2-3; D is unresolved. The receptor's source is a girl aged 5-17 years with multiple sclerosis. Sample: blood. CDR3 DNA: TGCAGCGTAACCGCGACAGATACGCAGTATTTT. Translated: CSVTATDTQYF.